A single sample is the source of the 27 T cell receptor beta chains below, sequenced in a study of glioma-infiltrating T cells. TCR alpha and beta CDR3 regions were amplified from RNA using iRepertoire nested multiplex PCR. From the multiplex PCR reads, TCRdb called clonotypes with MiXCR, one entry per CDR3 protein. The repertoire holds about 130,000 distinct CDR3 sequences, about 25% seen once, with 27% in the top ten. What was sequenced was glioma tissue, nonneoplastic brain tissue, or PBMCs (not recorded which). Receptors originate from a human donor with low-grade glioma or glioblastoma, undergoing nonglioma brain surgery, or in good health (not recorded which).

This CDR3 reads CASSPLLGGAKNIQYF. DNA for the CDR3: TGTGCCAGCAGCCCGTTACTCGGGGGGGCCAAAAACATTCAGTACTTC. The chain is built from TRBV7-2 and TRBJ2-4; 7 bases are shared with TRBD2. The junction had 8 bases not matched to a gene; V was cut back by 5 bases and J by 1 base. Germline V gene sequence: CDR1 SGHTA, CDR2 FQGNSA. The CDR3 is 16 residues long. Variable domain in full (rest from reference TRBV7-2 and TRBJ2-4): GAGVSQSPSNKVTEKGKDVELRCDPISGHTALYWYRQSLGQGLEFLIYFQGNSAPDKSGLPSDRFSAERTGGSVSTLTIQRTQQEDSAVYLCASSPLLGGAKNIQYFGAGTRLSVL.

In its sample, this clonotype was seen many times. The rearrangement links TRBV28 to TRBJ1-5, with a tentative D call TRBD1 (5 bases). This CDR3 has 15 amino acids. Germline values: CDR1 MDHEN, CDR2 SYDVKM. Trimming removed 2 bases from V and 7 bases from J, with 15 bases in between. The CDR3 DNA reads as TGTGCCAGCAGTTTAACGGGGGTTTCGGGACAGCCCCAGCATTTT. It codes for CASSLTGVSGQPQHF.

This clonotype was counted a few times. This rearrangement joins TRBV12-3 or TRBV12-4 to TRBJ2-7; 12 bases fit TRBD1. The ends lost 3 bases at V and 7 bases at J; junction bases unmatched: 4. This CDR3 is built from 14 residues. CDR3 sequence reads: CASSLGTGGVEQYV. CDR3 nucleotides: TGTGCCAGCAGTTTGGGGACAGGGGGCGTTGAGCAGTACGTC.

This chain links TRBV7-8 with TRBJ2-3; no clear D gene. Germline CDR1 SGHVS, CDR2 FQNEAQ. The V end lost 1 base, the J end lost 3 bases, and 8 bases lay between the germline ends. The CDR3 length is 14 residues. The CDR3 protein is CASSLGVGTDTQYF. The CDR3 DNA reads as TGTGCCAGCAGCTTAGGGGTAGGAACAGATACGCAGTATTTT.

This clonotype showed up many times. This rearrangement joins TRBV6-6 to TRBJ2-7; no clear D gene. CDR1 and CDR2 (germline): MNHNY, SVGAGI (reference sequence). The CDR3 runs 21 residues. CDR3 loop: CASSYSTSRSYKNPVSSEQYV. The CDR3 DNA reads as TGTGCCAGCAGTTACTCGACGTCGAGGAGCTATAAAAACCCCGTATCCTCCGAGCAGTACGTC.

This clonotype was detected ten times or more. The chain is built from TRBV6-1 and TRBJ2-7, with 8 bases fitting TRBD1. The CDR3 consists of 14 residues. The germline V gene encodes CDR1 MNHNS and CDR2 SASEGT. V dropped 5 bases and J dropped 5; count of bases not matched to a gene: 8. Written as DNA, the CDR3 is TGTGCCAGCAGTTCAGGGGGCTATGCGGACGAGCAGTACGTC. Encoded protein: CASSSGGYADEQYV.

This clonotype was seen ten or more times. V usage is TRBV7-8 and J usage is TRBJ2-3, with D unresolved. This CDR3 spans 16 amino acids. Germline-derived CDR1 and CDR2 are SGHVS and FQNEAQ. With 5 bases removed from V and 4 bases from J, the gap between germline ends came to 19 bases. DNA for the CDR3: TGTGCCAGCAGCATGCCGGCCCTCAGGCGGTCAGATACGCAGTATTTT. Amino acid sequence: CASSMPALRRSDTQYF.

This clonotype came up many times. The V gene is TRBV6-2 or TRBV6-3, the J gene TRBJ2-7; TRBD2 matches at 10 bases. Germline assignment: CDR1 MNHEY and CDR2 SVGEGT. CDR3 length: 15 amino acids. V lost 2 bases to trimming and J lost 6 bases; unmatched junction nucleotides: 7. The CDR3, as DNA: TGTGCCAGCAGTTACCTGGCTAGCGGGGGAGTCGAGCAGTACGTC. Its translation is CASSYLASGGVEQYV.

About this clonotype: It may be a read error: a sequence one base away is much more abundant. This sequence joins TRBV18 and TRBJ2-3; 7 positions agree with TRBD2. The CDR3 totals 14 residues. V lost 5 bases to trimming and J lost 6 bases; unmatched junction nucleotides: 8. CDR1 is KGHSH, CDR2 LQKENI, per germline. The CDR3 DNA sequence: TGTGCCAGCTCAGCCGGGAATAGCGGGGATACGCAGTATTTT. It encodes CASSAGNSGDTQYF.

The J gene is TRBJ1-5, the V gene TRBV20-1; 8 positions match TRBD1. The CDR3 sequence is 14 residues long. Germline lookup yields CDR1 DFQATT and CDR2 SNEGSKA (reference sequence). Unmatched junction bases numbered 10, after V lost 2 bases and J lost 10 bases. The CDR3 coding sequence is TGCAGTGCTAGACCGACAGGGGTCACTCATCCCCAGCATTTT. Its protein is CSARPTGVTHPQHF.

There are many counts of this clonotype. This chain uses TRBV27 with TRBJ1-5; D is possibly TRBD1 (6 bases). V lost 3 bases and J lost 0, with 18 bases in between. This CDR3 region has 18 residues. Germline V gene sequence: CDR1 MNHEY, CDR2 SMNVEV (reference sequence). This CDR3 reads CASSLGFGGHNSNQPQHF. The CDR3 DNA reads as TGTGCCAGCAGTTTGGGGTTTGGGGGACACAATAGCAATCAGCCCCAGCATTTT.

This sequence joins TRBV19 and TRBJ1-2; TRBD1 matches 9 bases. The J segment lost 10 bases and the V segment lost 7 bases, leaving 13 bases of the junction unmatched. Looked up from germline, CDR1 is LNHDA and CDR2 is SQIVND (reference sequence). This CDR3 comprises 14 residues. The CDR3 bases are TGTGCCAGTACCCCCACCACAGGGGGCGGCCCCTACACCTTC. Translating gives CASTPTTGGGPYTF.

This clonotype was found many times. The CDR3 sequence: CASSQGGEQYV. In DNA, the CDR3 is TGTGCCAGCAGCCAGGGGGGCGAGCAGTACGTC. The chain has TRBV7-8 and TRBJ2-7; TRBD1 might be the D (7 bases). The CDR3 is 11 residues long. The V end lost 5 bases, the J end lost 6 bases, and 8 bases lay between the germline ends. The germline V gene has CDR1 SGHVS and CDR2 FQNEAQ.

The table lists this clonotype with a few counts. This chain joins TRBV2 and TRBJ1-5; D not certain. The CDR3 spans 14 residues. V shed 3 bases and J shed 5 bases, with 11 bases lying between them. Germline CDR1 and CDR2: SNHLY and FYNNEI. CDR3 DNA sequence: TGTGCCAGCAGTGAGAACCCAAATTATCAGCCCCAGCATTTT. This encodes CASSENPNYQPQHF.

The chain carries TRBV20-1 and TRBJ2-5; D unresolved. The CDR3 is 10 amino acids. Trimming took off 4 bases at V and 1 base at J, with 1 base between the two ends. The V gene's germline CDR1 is DFQATT and CDR2 SNEGSKA (reference sequence). This chain's CDR3 is CSAIQETQYF. In DNA, the CDR3 is TGCAGTGCTATCCAAGAGACCCAGTACTTC.

In regard to this clonotype: This clone may be a read error of a much larger clone one base away. The chain links TRBV27 to TRBJ1-5, with D uncertain. The CDR3 runs to 14 residues. V lost 8 bases and J 0 bases, leaving 11 bases between the germline ends. Germline loops: CDR1 MNHEY, CDR2 SMNVEV (reference sequence). CDR3 sequence (DNA): TGTGCCAGCCGTGCGGGGAGTAGCAATCAGCCCCAGCATTTT. It codes for CASRAGSSNQPQHF.

The chain combines TRBV20-1 with TRBJ2-7; D is unclear. Deletions cut 5 bases from V and 0 bases from J, with 14 bases between. Germline assignment: CDR1 DFQATT and CDR2 SNEGSKA (reference sequence). The CDR3 has 14 amino acids. The CDR3 DNA reads as TGCAGTGCTCGACACCATCCAAACTCCTACGAGCAGTACGTC. This encodes CSARHHPNSYEQYV.

The CDR3 loop is CSASHSTGIYGYTF. The CDR3 nucleotides read TGCAGTGCTTCCCACTCGACAGGGATCTATGGCTACACCTTC. The chain is built from TRBV20-1 and TRBJ1-2; 7 bases fit TRBD1. There are 14 residues in the CDR3. Germline CDR1 is DFQATT and CDR2 is SNEGSKA (reference sequence). The trim removed 5 bases at V and 4 bases at J, leaving 10 bases unmatched.

The rearrangement joins TRBV5-1 to TRBJ1-1; D may be TRBD1 (6 bases). Germline V gene lookup returns CDR1 SGHRS and CDR2 YFSETQ. CDR3 size: 15 residues. V was trimmed by 4 bases and J by 4 bases, leaving 17 bases between them. As DNA, the CDR3 is TGCGCCAGCAGCCTCCAAACAGGGTTGGGCACTGAAGCTTTCTTT. This translates into CASSLQTGLGTEAFF.

On this clonotype itself: The junction departs from the called germline gene at one end, perhaps through a read error. The chain is built from TRBV19 and TRBJ1-1, with TRBD1 matching over 8 bases. The CDR3 extends over 15 amino acids. Germline V gene data show CDR1 as LNHDA and CDR2 as SQIVND (reference sequence). CDR3 bases: TGTGCCAGTAGTAGGGGACAGGCGGCGGGAACTGAAGCTTCCTTC. This gives the protein CASSRGQAAGTEASF.

With regard to this clonotype: This may be a read error, as it is one base from a much larger clone. The CDR3, as DNA: TGCAGTGCACGGGGACTCGTCACAGATACGCAGTATTTT. Translated: CSARGLVTDTQYF. The chain joins TRBV20-1 to TRBJ2-3, with D perhaps matching TRBD2 (6 bases). Looked up from germline, CDR1 is DFQATT and CDR2 is SNEGSKA (reference sequence). The CDR3 runs 13 residues. The germline V and J ends were trimmed by 6 bases and 2 bases, with 12 bases remaining between them.

This clonotype occurred a few times. The rearrangement links TRBV28 to TRBJ2-5, with D maybe TRBD1 (6 bases). Trimming removed 0 bases at V and 1 base at J, with 6 bases between. Germline V gene data show CDR1 as MDHEN and CDR2 as SYDVKM. There are 14 residues in the CDR3. CDR3 in DNA: TGTGCCAGCAGTTTATGGGACAGCCAAGAGACCCAGTACTTC. It is translated as CASSLWDSQETQYF.

This clonotype was found many times. The V and J genes are TRBV20-1 and TRBJ1-5; 7 bases match TRBD1. The CDR3 consists of 13 residues. V was pared by 6 bases and J by 4 bases, with 6 bases of the junction left unmatched. Germline CDR1 reads DFQATT; CDR2 reads SNEGSKA (reference sequence). CDR3 loop: CSAVGQRNQPQHF. CDR3 coding DNA: TGCAGTGCAGTGGGACAGAGGAATCAGCCCCAGCATTTT.

The V gene is TRBV14, the J gene TRBJ1-1; D remains ambiguous. CDR1 and CDR2 (germline): SGHDN, FVKESK. There are 13 residues in the CDR3. Between the trimmed V and J ends, which lost 1 base and 4 bases, there was a span of 7 bases. The CDR3 spells CASSQVFSTEAFF. The DNA of the CDR3 is TGTGCCAGCAGCCAAGTTTTCTCCACTGAAGCTTTCTTT.

This chain joins TRBV12-3 or TRBV12-4 and TRBJ1-3, with D tentatively TRBD1 (6 bases). This CDR3 comprises 14 residues. V was clipped by 6 bases and J by 0 bases, with 9 bases between them. CDR3 residues: CASRPGVSGNTIYF. Here the CDR3 DNA reads TGTGCCAGCAGACCAGGGGTCTCTGGAAACACCATATATTTT.

The V and J genes are TRBV18 and TRBJ2-5, with a tentative D call TRBD1 (5 bases). Per the germline V gene, CDR1 is KGHSH and CDR2 is LQKENI. This CDR3 has 14 amino acids. V was trimmed by 3 bases and J by 5 bases, leaving 13 bases between them. Here the CDR3 DNA reads TGTGCCAGCTCACCCTCCCCCAGGGATGAGACCCAGTACTTC. Protein product: CASSPSPRDETQYF.

This clonotype was seen a few times. The V and J genes are TRBV14 and TRBJ2-5; 10 bases are shared with TRBD2. Trimming took 5 bases from V and 1 from J; bases not matched to a gene: 7. This CDR3 has 16 amino acids. Looked up from germline, CDR1 is SGHDN and CDR2 is FVKESK. The CDR3 nucleotides are TGTGCCAGCAGCACCGCGGCTAGCGGGGGCCAAGAGACCCAGTACTTC. Its translation: CASSTAASGGQETQYF.